Below are 26 T cell receptor beta chains sequenced from a single sample in a study of T cells in Graves' hyperthyroidism and ophthalmopathy. The CDR3 regions of TCR beta were amplified from RNA transcripts. The study used the HTBI primer set for a first-round RT-PCR of the TCR CDR3. One entry per CDR3 protein results from TCRdb running MiXCR on the multiplex PCR reads. This table holds around 800,000 distinct CDR3 sequences, approximately 40% found once. Sequenced: blood. The receptors here all came from a man aged 18 to 29 with Graves' hyperthyroidism.

The V and J genes are TRBV19 and TRBJ2-5, with D possibly matching TRBD2 (5 bases). The germline V gene encodes CDR1 LNHDA and CDR2 SQIVND (reference sequence). This CDR3 comprises 15 residues. V lost 0 bases and J lost 5, with 13 bases in between. The CDR3 DNA sequence: TGTGCCAGTAGTATAGATCGCGGCGGCGGGGAGACCCAGTACTTC. This translates into CASSIDRGGGETQYF.

This clonotype was counted only a few times. This rearrangement joins TRBV19 to TRBJ2-7; 7 positions agree with TRBD1. V gave up 5 bases and J gave up 1 base; unmatched junction bases: 8. This CDR3 region has 15 residues. Germline CDR1 reads LNHDA; CDR2 reads SQIVND (reference sequence). This CDR3 reads CASSPWDRPSYEQYF. The CDR3 region has the DNA TGTGCCAGTAGTCCGTGGGACAGACCTTCCTACGAGCAGTACTTC.

The gene calls are TRBV5-6 and TRBJ2-7, with 10 nucleotides matching TRBD2. Germline V gene sequence: CDR1 SGHDT, CDR2 YYEEEE. The CDR3 sequence is 12 residues long. The V gene end was trimmed by 4 bases and the J gene end by 10 bases; junction bases not matched to a gene: 5. CDR3 region: CASSDGTSEQYF. The CDR3 nucleotides read TGTGCCAGCAGCGACGGGACTAGCGAACAGTACTTC.

This clonotype was counted ten times or more. The chain joins TRBV10-3 to TRBJ2-7, with 13 bases lining up with TRBD2. V dropped 5 bases and J dropped 2; count of bases not matched to a gene: 9. Looked up from germline, CDR1 is ENHRY and CDR2 is SYGVKD. CDR3 length: 17 residues. The CDR3 DNA is TGTGCCATCAGTCCTGAGCTCGGGACTAGCGGGACCTACGAGCAGTACTTC. As protein: CAISPELGTSGTYEQYF.

The chain is built from TRBV20-1 and TRBJ2-5; TRBD2 matches at 9 bases. The V gene end was trimmed by 2 bases and the J gene end by 1 base; junction bases not matched to a gene: 5. The CDR3 contains 15 residues. Germline V gives CDR1 DFQATT, CDR2 SNEGSKA (reference sequence). The CDR3 bases are TGCAGTGCTAGACGGCGGGAGGGGCCCCAAGAGACCCAGTACTTC. This sequence encodes CSARRREGPQETQYF.

V and J are TRBV12-3 or TRBV12-4 and TRBJ2-5, with a tentative D call TRBD2 (6 bases). CDR3 length: 13 amino acids. V gave up 6 bases and J gave up 3 bases, with 11 bases separating them. The CDR3 loop is CASRRAGEETQYF. As DNA, the CDR3 is TGTGCCAGCAGGAGAGCGGGCGAAGAGACCCAGTACTTC.

Of note for this clonotype: The CDR3 ends on some other residue instead of the conserved phenylalanine or tryptophan, so this is likely a read error. The chain carries TRBV2 and TRBJ1-1, with D unclear. This CDR3 spans 13 amino acids. Trimming stripped 6 bases from V and 0 bases from J, with 8 bases between. Germline lookup yields CDR1 SNHLY and CDR2 FYNNEI. The CDR3 nucleotides are TGTGCCAGCAGGAGTAGTCTGAACACTGAAGCTTTCCTT. Its translation is CASRSSLNTEAFL.

This clonotype was counted ten times or more. This chain connects TRBV15 to TRBJ2-7; D is possibly TRBD1 or TRBD2 (5 bases each). The germline V gene has CDR1 LNHNV and CDR2 YYDKDF (reference sequence). The ends were cut back, 0 bases at V and 11 bases at J, with 11 bases in the middle. The CDR3 has 12 residues. CDR3 protein: CATSRENGAEYF. DNA for the CDR3: TGTGCCACCAGCAGAGAAAACGGGGCTGAGTACTTC.

In the case of this clonotype: A read error is possible here, since a much larger clone lies one base away. The CDR3 loop is CASSVVRGARGYTF. CDR3 coding DNA: TGTGCCAGCAGCGTAGTGAGGGGCGCAAGGGGCTACACCTTC. The J gene is TRBJ1-2, the V gene TRBV9; TRBD1 is a possible D gene (5 bases). Germline V gene data show CDR1 as SGDLS and CDR2 as YYNGEE. The CDR3 is 14 amino acids. V lost 0 bases, J lost 8 bases, and 14 bases lay in between.

This clonotype was detected many times. The rearrangement uses TRBV7-9 and TRBJ2-7, with a tentative D call TRBD1 (5 bases). V shed 8 bases and J shed 6 bases, with 11 bases lying between them. Germline CDR1 and CDR2: SEHNR and FQNEAQ (reference sequence). This CDR3 is built from 11 residues. CDR3 DNA sequence: TGTGCCAGCGCAGAAACAGGCGAGCAGTACTTC. Encoded protein: CASAETGEQYF.

In regard to this clonotype: Compared with germline, one end of the junction differs, possibly owing to a read error. The chain recombines TRBV10-2 with TRBJ2-7; D call uncertain. There are 13 residues in the CDR3. CDR1 is WSHSY, CDR2 SAAADI, per germline. CDR3 DNA: TGCGCCAGCGGTGAGTCCAATTCCTACGAGCAGTACTTC. This sequence encodes CASGESNSYEQYF.

The chain carries TRBV28 and TRBJ2-7; possibly TRBD1 for D (6 bases). Per the germline V gene, CDR1 is MDHEN and CDR2 is SYDVKM. CDR3 length: 14 residues. Trimming stripped 4 bases from V and 2 bases from J, with 12 bases between. CDR3 loop: CASSSRQVPYEQYF. The CDR3 nucleotides read TGTGCCAGCAGTTCCCGACAGGTCCCCTACGAGCAGTACTTC.

This clonotype showed up many times. The V call is TRBV7-2, the J call TRBJ2-7, with 8 bases identical to TRBD2. This CDR3 is built from 13 residues. The trim removed 4 bases at V and 4 bases at J, leaving 3 bases unmatched. Germline-derived CDR1 and CDR2 are SGHTA and FQGNSA. This CDR3 is CASSSVAGYEQYF. In nucleotides, the CDR3 is TGTGCCAGCAGCTCAGTAGCGGGGTACGAGCAGTACTTC.

This clonotype turned up a few times. V and J are TRBV9 and TRBJ2-5, with 10 positions matching TRBD2. Losses at the gene ends were 1 base for V and 4 bases for J; bases not matched to a gene: 4. There are 15 residues in the CDR3. Germline V CDR1 and CDR2: SGDLS, YYNGEE. CDR3 amino acids: CASSVSGRAGETQYF. The DNA of the CDR3 is TGTGCCAGCAGCGTAAGCGGGAGGGCGGGAGAGACCCAGTACTTC.

This clonotype was seen a few times. The CDR3 nucleotides are TGTGCCAGCAGTTTGAACGACTACGAGCAGTACTTC. This codes for CASSLNDYEQYF. This chain connects TRBV12-3 or TRBV12-4 to TRBJ2-7; D unresolved. The CDR3 sequence is 12 residues long. Between the trimmed V and J ends, which lost 3 bases and 3 bases, there was a span of 6 bases.

This clonotype has only a few counts. The V gene is TRBV6-2 or TRBV6-3, the J gene TRBJ1-5; TRBD1 matches at 9 bases. With 7 bases clipped from V and 5 bases from J, the junction kept 9 bases outside the gene matches. The CDR3 has 15 residues. In germline, CDR1 is MNHEY, CDR2 SVGEGT. Here the CDR3 reads CASTEPGQGDQPQHF. As DNA, the CDR3 is TGTGCCAGCACCGAGCCGGGACAGGGAGATCAGCCCCAGCATTTT.

The V call is TRBV15, the J call TRBJ2-1, with D possibly matching TRBD2 (6 bases). The V gene lost 2 bases and the J gene lost 3 bases, with 8 bases spanning the gap. CDR1 is LNHNV, CDR2 YYDKDF, per germline (reference sequence). The CDR3 length is 14 residues. The CDR3 region is CATSRRGIYNEQFF. The CDR3, as DNA: TGTGCCACCAGCAGACGGGGGATCTACAATGAGCAGTTCTTC. The entire variable domain, with the rest obtained from reference TRBV15 and TRBJ2-1, is as follows: DAMVIQNPRYQVTQFGKPVTLSCSQTLNHNVMYWYQQKSSQAPKLLFHYYDKDFNNEADTPDNFQSRRPNTSFCFLDIRSPGLGDTAMYLCATSRRGIYNEQFFGPGTRLTVL.

The gene calls are TRBV19 and TRBJ2-2; D is unresolved. The CDR3 length is 17 residues. Germline assignment: CDR1 LNHDA and CDR2 SQIVND (reference sequence). Deletions cut 5 bases from V and 2 bases from J, with 18 bases between. Written as DNA, the CDR3 is TGTGCCAGTAGTCCCGCCCTACGGGTCCAAAACACCGGGGAGCTGTTTTTT. It codes for CASSPALRVQNTGELFF.

The chain couples TRBV5-1 to TRBJ2-2; D remains unclear. CDR1 and CDR2 from the germline V gene are SGHRS and YFSETQ. The length of the CDR3 is 17 residues. Deletions cut 4 bases from V and 0 bases from J, with 16 bases between. The CDR3 here is CASSQGKAAPNTGELFF. CDR3 DNA sequence: TGCGCCAGCAGCCAAGGGAAGGCGGCGCCGAACACCGGGGAGCTGTTTTTT.

The chain links TRBV20-1 to TRBJ2-7; 8 nucleotides match TRBD1. CDR1 is DFQATT, CDR2 SNEGSKA, per germline (reference sequence). The junction had 9 bases not matched to a gene; V was cut back by 6 bases and J by 5 bases. The CDR3 extends over 13 amino acids. The CDR3 here is CSATRTGLNEQYF. The CDR3, as DNA: TGCAGTGCCACCCGGACAGGGTTGAACGAGCAGTACTTC.

The rearrangement uses TRBV19 and TRBJ1-3; 9 bases are a match to TRBD1. This CDR3 comprises 16 residues. The germline V gene encodes CDR1 LNHDA and CDR2 SQIVND (reference sequence). Trimming removed 4 bases from V and 4 bases from J; junction bases left unmatched: 8. Written as DNA, the CDR3 is TGTGCCAGTAGTACTCGGGACAGGGTGGAAGGAAACACCATATATTTT. Its protein is CASSTRDRVEGNTIYF.

This clonotype turned up a few times. The chain is built from TRBV2 and TRBJ1-2; D remains ambiguous. The CDR3 consists of 15 residues. Trimming took off 7 bases at V and 1 base at J, with 16 bases between the two ends. Looked up from germline, CDR1 is SNHLY and CDR2 is FYNNEI. The CDR3 sequence: CASTLDGPFNYGYTF. The CDR3 nucleotides are TGTGCCAGCACCCTTGACGGGCCCTTTAACTATGGCTACACCTTC. Full variable domain (remainder filled in from reference TRBV2 and TRBJ1-2): EPEVTQTPSHQVTQMGQEVILRCVPISNHLYFYWYRQILGQKVEFLVSFYNNEISEKSEIFDDQFSVERPDGSNFTLKIRSTKLEDSAMYFCASTLDGPFNYGYTFGSGTRLTVV.

The rearrangement links TRBV14 to TRBJ2-7; 10 nucleotides match TRBD1. Germline trimming cut 5 bases from V and 7 bases from J; bases unmatched to any gene: 14. Germline V gives CDR1 SGHDN, CDR2 FVKESK. This CDR3 is built from 16 residues. The CDR3 nucleotides are TGTGCCAGCAGCTCCGCGGGGGGACAGGGGTTTGGGGAGCAGTACTTC. Translated, it gives CASSSAGGQGFGEQYF.

The rearrangement uses TRBV11-2 and TRBJ2-2; 8 bases match TRBD2. Germline-derived CDR1 and CDR2 are SGHAT and FQNNGV. This CDR3 has 15 residues. The junction had 5 bases not matched to a gene; V was cut back by 6 bases and J by 2 bases. CDR3 coding DNA: TGTGCCAGCAGGCTGGGACTAGAAAACACCGGGGAGCTGTTTTTT. Protein product: CASRLGLENTGELFF.

There are a few counts of this clonotype. The genes are TRBV28 and TRBJ1-6; 7 bases fit TRBD1. Trimming at V came to 6 bases and at J to 5 bases, leaving 7 bases not matched to a gene. This CDR3 region has 15 residues. CDR1 is MDHEN, CDR2 SYDVKM, per germline. DNA of the CDR3: TGTGCCAGCAGGTCCAACAGGGGAAATAATTCACCCCTCCACTTT. Protein: CASRSNRGNNSPLHF.

This clonotype was detected many times. The chain couples TRBV20-1 to TRBJ1-2; D call uncertain. Trimming shortened V by 3 bases and J by 1 base, and 9 bases separated the two germline ends. This CDR3 spans 13 amino acids. CDR1 is DFQATT, CDR2 SNEGSKA, per germline (reference sequence). The CDR3 DNA reads as TGCAGTGCTAGTTTTGGCTTTAACTATGGCTACACCTTC. As protein: CSASFGFNYGYTF.